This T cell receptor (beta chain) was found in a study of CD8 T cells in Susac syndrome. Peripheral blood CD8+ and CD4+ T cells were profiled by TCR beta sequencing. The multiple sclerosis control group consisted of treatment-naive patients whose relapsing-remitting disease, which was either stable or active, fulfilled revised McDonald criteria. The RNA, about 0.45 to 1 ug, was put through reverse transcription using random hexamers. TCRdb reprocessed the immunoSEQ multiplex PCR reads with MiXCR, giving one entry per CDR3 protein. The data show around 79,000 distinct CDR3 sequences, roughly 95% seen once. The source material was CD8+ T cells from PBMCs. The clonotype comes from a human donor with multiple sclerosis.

In DNA, the CDR3 is TGCGCCAGCAGCTTGGACTCATTCTCTTCTTCCTACGAGCAGTACTTC. Protein sequence: CASSLDSFSSSYEQYF. The chain recombines TRBV5-1 with TRBJ2-7, with D unclear. The CDR3 length is 16 residues. The V gene lost 0 bases and the J gene lost 1 base, with 14 bases spanning the gap. Germline loops: CDR1 SGHRS, CDR2 YFSETQ. The full variable domain, completed using reference TRBV5-1 and TRBJ2-7, is KAGVTQTPRYLIKTRGQQVTLSCSPISGHRSVSWYQQTPGQGLQFLFEYFSETQRNKGNFPGRFSGRQFSNSRSEMNVSTLELGDSALYLCASSLDSFSSSYEQYFGPGTRLTVT.